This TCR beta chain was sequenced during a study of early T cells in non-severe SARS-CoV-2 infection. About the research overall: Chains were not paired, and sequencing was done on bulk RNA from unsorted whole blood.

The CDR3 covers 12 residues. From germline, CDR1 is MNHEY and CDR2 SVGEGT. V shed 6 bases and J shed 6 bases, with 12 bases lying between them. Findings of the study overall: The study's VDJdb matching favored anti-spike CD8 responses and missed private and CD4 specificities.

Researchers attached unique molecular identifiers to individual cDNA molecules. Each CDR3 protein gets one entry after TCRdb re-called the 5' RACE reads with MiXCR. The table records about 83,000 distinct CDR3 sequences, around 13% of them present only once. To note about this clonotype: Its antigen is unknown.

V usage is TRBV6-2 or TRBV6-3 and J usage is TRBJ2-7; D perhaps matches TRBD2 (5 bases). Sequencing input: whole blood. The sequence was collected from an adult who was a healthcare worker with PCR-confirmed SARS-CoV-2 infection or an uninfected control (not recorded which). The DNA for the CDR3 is TGTGCCAGCAGCATCGGACTCACCGAGCAGTACTTC. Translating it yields CASSIGLTEQYF.